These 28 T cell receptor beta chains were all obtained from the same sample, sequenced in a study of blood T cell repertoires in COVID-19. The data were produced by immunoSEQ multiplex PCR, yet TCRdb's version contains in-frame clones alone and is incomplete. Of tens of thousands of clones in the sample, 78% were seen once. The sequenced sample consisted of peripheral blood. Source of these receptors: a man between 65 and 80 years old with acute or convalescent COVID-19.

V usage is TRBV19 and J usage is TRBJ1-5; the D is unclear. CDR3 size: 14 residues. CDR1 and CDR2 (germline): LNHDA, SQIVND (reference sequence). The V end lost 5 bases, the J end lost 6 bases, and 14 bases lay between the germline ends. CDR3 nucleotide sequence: TGTGCCAGTAGTCGAGGTCTTGCGCGTCAGCCCCAGCATTTT. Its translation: CASSRGLARQPQHF.

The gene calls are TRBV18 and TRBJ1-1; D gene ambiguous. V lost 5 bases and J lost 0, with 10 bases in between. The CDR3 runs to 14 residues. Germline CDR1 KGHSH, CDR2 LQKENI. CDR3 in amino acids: CASSAALMNTEAFF. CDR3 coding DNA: TGTGCCAGCTCAGCGGCCCTTATGAACACTGAAGCTTTCTTT.

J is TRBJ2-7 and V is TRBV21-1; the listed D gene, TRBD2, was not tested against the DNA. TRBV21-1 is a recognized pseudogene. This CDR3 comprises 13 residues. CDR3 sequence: CASSDSGPYEQYF. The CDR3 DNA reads TGTGCCAGCAGCGATAGCGGCCCCTACGAGCAGTACTTC.

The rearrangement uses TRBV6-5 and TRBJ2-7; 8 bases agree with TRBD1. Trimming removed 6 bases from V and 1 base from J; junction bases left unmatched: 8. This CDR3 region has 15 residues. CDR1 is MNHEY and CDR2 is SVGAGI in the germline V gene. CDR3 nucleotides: TGTGCCAGCAGATTGGACAGGGCGGCTTCCTACGAGCAGTACTTC. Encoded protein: CASRLDRAASYEQYF.

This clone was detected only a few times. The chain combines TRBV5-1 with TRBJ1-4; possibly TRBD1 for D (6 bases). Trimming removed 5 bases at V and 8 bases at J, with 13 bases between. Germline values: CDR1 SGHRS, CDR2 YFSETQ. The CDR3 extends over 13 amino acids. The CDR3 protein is CASRVGATEKLFF. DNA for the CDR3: TGCGCCAGCAGGGTGGGGGCAACGGAAAAACTGTTTTTT.

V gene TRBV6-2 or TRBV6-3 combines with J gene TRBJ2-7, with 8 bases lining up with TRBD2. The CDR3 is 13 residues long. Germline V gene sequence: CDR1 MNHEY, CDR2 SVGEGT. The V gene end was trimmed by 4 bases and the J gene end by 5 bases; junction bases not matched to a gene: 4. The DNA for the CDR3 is TGTGCCAGCAGTTCCTGGACTAGCAACGAGCAGTACTTC. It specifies CASSSWTSNEQYF.

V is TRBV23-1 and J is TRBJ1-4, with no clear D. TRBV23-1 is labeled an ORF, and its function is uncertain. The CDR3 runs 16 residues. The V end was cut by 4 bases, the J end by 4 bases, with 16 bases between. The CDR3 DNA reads TGCGCCAGCAGTCCTCTCCGAGGGTCCCTTAATGAAAAACTGTTTTTT. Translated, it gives CASSPLRGSLNEKLFF.

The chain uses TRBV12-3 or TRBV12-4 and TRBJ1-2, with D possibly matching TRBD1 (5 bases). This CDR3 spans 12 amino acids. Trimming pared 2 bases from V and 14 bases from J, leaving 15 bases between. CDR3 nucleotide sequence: TGTGCCAGCAGTTTATATCGGCAGGGTCTAACCTTC. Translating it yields CASSLYRQGLTF.

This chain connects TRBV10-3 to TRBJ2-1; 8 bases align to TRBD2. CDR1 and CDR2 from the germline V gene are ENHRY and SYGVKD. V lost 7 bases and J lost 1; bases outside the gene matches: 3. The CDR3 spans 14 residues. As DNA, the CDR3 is TGTGCCATCATGCGCGGGGGGTCCTACAATGAGCAGTTCTTC. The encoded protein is CAIMRGGSYNEQFF.

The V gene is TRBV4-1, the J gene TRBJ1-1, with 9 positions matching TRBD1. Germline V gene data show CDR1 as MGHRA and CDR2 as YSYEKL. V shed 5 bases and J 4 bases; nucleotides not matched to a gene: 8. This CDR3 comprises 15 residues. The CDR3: CASSDGGTGPTEAFF. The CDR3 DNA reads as TGCGCCAGCAGCGACGGGGGGACAGGGCCCACTGAAGCTTTCTTT.

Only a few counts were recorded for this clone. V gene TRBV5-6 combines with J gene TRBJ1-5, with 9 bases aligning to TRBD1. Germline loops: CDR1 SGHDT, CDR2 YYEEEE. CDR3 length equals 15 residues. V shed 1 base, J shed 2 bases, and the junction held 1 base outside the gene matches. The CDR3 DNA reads TGTGCCAGCAGCTTGCGGGACAGGGGCAATCAGCCCCAGCATTTT. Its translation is CASSLRDRGNQPQHF.

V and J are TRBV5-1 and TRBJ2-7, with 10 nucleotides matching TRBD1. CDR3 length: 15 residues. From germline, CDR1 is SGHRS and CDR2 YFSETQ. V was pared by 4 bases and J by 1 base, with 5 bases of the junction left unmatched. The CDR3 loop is CASSRDRGKSYEQYF. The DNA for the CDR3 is TGCGCCAGCAGCAGGGACAGGGGAAAGTCCTACGAGCAGTACTTC.

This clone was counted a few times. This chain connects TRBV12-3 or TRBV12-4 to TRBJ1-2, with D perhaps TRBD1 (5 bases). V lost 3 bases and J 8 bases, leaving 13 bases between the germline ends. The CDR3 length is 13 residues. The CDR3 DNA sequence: TGTGCCAGCAGTTTTGTCAGGGTTCGGGGCTACACCTTC. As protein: CASSFVRVRGYTF.

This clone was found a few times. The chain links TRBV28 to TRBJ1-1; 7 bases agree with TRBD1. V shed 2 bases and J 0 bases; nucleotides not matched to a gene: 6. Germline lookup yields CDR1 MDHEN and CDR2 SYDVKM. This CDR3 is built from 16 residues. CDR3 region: CASSLGQGVMNTEAFF. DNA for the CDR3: TGTGCCAGCAGTTTAGGGCAGGGGGTGATGAACACTGAAGCTTTCTTT.

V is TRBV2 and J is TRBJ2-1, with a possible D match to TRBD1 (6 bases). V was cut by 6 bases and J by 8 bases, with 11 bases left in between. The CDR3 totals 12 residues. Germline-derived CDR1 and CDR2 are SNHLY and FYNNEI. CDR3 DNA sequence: TGTGCCAGCAGGCAGGGGTCGTATGAGCAGTTCTTC. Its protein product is CASRQGSYEQFF.

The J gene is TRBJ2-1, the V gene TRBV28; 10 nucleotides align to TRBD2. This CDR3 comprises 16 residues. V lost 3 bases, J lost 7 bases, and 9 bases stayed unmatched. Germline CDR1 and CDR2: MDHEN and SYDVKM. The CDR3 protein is CASSFVGTSVKNEQFF. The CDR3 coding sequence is TGTGCCAGCAGTTTTGTTGGGACTAGCGTAAAAAATGAGCAGTTCTTC. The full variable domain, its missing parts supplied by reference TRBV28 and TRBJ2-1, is DVKVTQSSRYLVKRTGEKVFLECVQDMDHENMFWYRQDPGLGLRLIYFSYDVKMKEKGDIPEGYSVSREKKERFSLILESASTNQTSMYLCASSFVGTSVKNEQFFGPGTRLTVL.

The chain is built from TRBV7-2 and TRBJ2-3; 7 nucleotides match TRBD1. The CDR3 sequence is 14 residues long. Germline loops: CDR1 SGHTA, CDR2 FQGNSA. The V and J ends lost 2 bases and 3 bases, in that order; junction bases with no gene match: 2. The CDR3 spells CASSLNRGTDTQYF. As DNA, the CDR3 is TGTGCCAGCAGCTTAAACAGGGGAACAGATACGCAGTATTTT.

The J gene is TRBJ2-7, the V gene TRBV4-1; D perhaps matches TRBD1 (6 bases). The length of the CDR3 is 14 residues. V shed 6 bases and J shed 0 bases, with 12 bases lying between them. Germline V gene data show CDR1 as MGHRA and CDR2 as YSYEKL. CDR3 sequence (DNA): TGCGCCAGCAGGCGACAGGTTTCCTCCTACGAGCAGTACTTC. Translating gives CASRRQVSSYEQYF.

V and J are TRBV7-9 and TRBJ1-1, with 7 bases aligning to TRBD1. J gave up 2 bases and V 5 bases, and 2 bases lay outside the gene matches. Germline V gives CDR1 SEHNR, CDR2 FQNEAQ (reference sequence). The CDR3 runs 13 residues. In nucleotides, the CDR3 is TGTGCCAGCAGCACAGGGGTAAACACTGAAGCTTTCTTT. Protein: CASSTGVNTEAFF.

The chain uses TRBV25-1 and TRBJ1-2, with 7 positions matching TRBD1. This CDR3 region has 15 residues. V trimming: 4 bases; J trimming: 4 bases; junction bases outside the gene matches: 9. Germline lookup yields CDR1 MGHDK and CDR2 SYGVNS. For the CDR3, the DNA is TGTGCCAGCAGTGGTCCCGGGACAGTAAGCTATGGCTACACCTTC. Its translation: CASSGPGTVSYGYTF.

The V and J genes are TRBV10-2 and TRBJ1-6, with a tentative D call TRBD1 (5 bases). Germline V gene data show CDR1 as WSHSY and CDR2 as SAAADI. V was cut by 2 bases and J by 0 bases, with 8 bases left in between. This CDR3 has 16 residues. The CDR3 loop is CASSERGSSYNSPLHF. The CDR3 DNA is TGCGCCAGCAGTGAGAGGGGAAGCTCCTATAATTCACCCCTCCACTTT.

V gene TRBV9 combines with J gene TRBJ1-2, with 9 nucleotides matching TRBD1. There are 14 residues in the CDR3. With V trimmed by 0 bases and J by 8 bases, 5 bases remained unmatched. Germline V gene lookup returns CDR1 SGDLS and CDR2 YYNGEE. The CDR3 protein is CASSVEGTGSGYTF. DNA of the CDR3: TGTGCCAGCAGCGTAGAAGGGACAGGGTCCGGCTACACCTTC. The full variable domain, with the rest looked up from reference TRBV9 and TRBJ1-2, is DSGVTQTPKHLITATGQRVTLRCSPRSGDLSVYWYQQSLDQGLQFLIQYYNGEERAKGNILERFSAQQFPDLHSELNLSSLELGDSALYFCASSVEGTGSGYTFGSGTRLTVV.

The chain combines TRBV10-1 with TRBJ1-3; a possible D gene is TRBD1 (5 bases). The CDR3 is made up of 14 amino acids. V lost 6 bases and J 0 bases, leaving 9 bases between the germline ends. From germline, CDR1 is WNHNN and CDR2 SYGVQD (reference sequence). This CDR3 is CASSREASGNTIYF. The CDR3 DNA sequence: TGCGCCAGCAGCAGGGAAGCCTCTGGAAACACCATATATTTT.

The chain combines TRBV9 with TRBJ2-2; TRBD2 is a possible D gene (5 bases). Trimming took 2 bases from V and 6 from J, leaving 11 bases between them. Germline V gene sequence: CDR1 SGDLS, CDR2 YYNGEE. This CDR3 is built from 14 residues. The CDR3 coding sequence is TGTGCCAGCAGCGTCCGGGGTTATTCCGGGGAGCTGTTTTTT. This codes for CASSVRGYSGELFF.

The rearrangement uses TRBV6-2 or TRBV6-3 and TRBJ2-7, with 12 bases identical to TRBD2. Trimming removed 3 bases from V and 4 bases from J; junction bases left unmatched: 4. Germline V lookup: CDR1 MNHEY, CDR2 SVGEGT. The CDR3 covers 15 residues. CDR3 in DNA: TGTGCCAGCAGTTATGGACTAGCGGGGAGGTACGAGCAGTACTTC. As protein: CASSYGLAGRYEQYF.

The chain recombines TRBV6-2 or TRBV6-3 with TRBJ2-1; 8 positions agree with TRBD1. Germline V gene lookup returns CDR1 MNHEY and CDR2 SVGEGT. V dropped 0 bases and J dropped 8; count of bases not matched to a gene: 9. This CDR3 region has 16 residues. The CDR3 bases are TGTGCCAGCAGTTACTCGAGGACAGGGAATTTCGATGAGCAGTTCTTC. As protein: CASSYSRTGNFDEQFF.

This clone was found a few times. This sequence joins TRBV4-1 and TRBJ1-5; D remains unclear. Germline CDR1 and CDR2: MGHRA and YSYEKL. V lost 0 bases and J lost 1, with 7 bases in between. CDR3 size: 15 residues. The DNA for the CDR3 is TGCGCCAGCAGCCAAGAACAGCTCAGCAATCAGCCCCAGCATTTT. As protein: CASSQEQLSNQPQHF.

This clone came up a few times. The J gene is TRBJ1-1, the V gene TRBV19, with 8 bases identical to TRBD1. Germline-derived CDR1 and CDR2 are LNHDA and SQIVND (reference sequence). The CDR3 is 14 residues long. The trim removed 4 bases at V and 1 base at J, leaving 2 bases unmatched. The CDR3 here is CASSRGQANTEAFF. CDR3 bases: TGTGCCAGTAGTAGGGGACAGGCGAACACTGAAGCTTTCTTT. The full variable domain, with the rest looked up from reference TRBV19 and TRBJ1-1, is DGGITQSPKYLFRKEGQNVTLSCEQNLNHDAMYWYRQDPGQGLRLIYYSQIVNDFQKGDIAEGYSVSREKKESFPLTVTSAQKNPTAFYLCASSRGQANTEAFFGQGTRLTVV.